This TCR beta chain was identified during a study of blood T cell repertoires in COVID-19. Study as a whole: Samples taken during acute and convalescent COVID-19 were collected in the United States, Italy and Spain. T cells, B-cell-depleted T cells, or PBMCs supplied cDNA or gDNA.

The CDR3 spans 16 residues. J gave up 3 bases and V 3 bases, and 5 bases lay outside the gene matches. From germline, CDR1 is LNHDA and CDR2 SQIVND (reference sequence). How the authors handled the data: Nucleated cell number was recorded as an estimate derived from reference gene primer amplification. Clones were sequenced by immunoSEQ multiplex PCR, and TCRdb holds only the in-frame ones, with some missing. V and J calls plus clone size are reproduced from that table; the DNA served to infer D and trimming. The sample lists over 250,000 clones, approximately 85% seen once, with 0.7% to 0.85% in the top ten.

Sample: peripheral blood. The chain joins TRBV19 to TRBJ2-1, with 10 positions matching TRBD1. This TCR came from a woman aged 25 to 39 with acute or convalescent COVID-19. Here the CDR3 reads CASSIGDRGLYNEQFF. The CDR3 DNA reads as TGTGCCAGTAGTATCGGAGACAGGGGGCTCTACAATGAGCAGTTCTTC.